Following are 12 T cell receptor beta chains from one sample sequenced in a study of T-cell reconstitution after alpha-beta-depleted transplantation in children. Unique molecular identifiers were incorporated into the prepared TCRbeta library. TCRdb re-analysed the PCR reads in MiXCR, keeping a single row per CDR3 protein. The table records about 1,000,000 distinct CDR3 sequences, about 29% of them present only once. The specimen comprised PBMCs, mostly from graft donor cells, sampled 360 days after TCRalphabeta/CD19-depleted stem cell transplant. Every receptor here comes from a boy in the first two years of life who had a stem cell transplant for SCID, so the T cells may come from the graft donor.

The chain joins TRBV9 to TRBJ1-3, with 7 bases identical to TRBD1. The CDR3 spans 13 residues. V was clipped by 4 bases and J by 5 bases; unmatched bases: 3. The germline V gene encodes CDR1 SGDLS and CDR2 YYNGEE. The CDR3 sequence is CASSSQGRNTIYF. Here the CDR3 DNA reads TGTGCCAGCAGCTCACAGGGGAGAAACACCATATATTTT.

This clonotype was counted a few times. The V call is TRBV5-1, the J call TRBJ1-2, with TRBD1 matching 7 bases. The CDR3 contains 13 residues. With 7 bases clipped from V and 8 bases from J, the junction kept 11 bases outside the gene matches. CDR1 is SGHRS and CDR2 is YFSETQ in the germline V gene. CDR3 sequence reads: CASRQTGNEGYTF. CDR3 in DNA: TGCGCCAGCCGTCAGACAGGGAACGAGGGCTACACCTTC.

This clonotype was seen more than once but under ten times. V gene TRBV28 combines with J gene TRBJ2-3; D is possibly TRBD2 (6 bases). The V gene's germline CDR1 is MDHEN and CDR2 SYDVKM. There are 15 residues in the CDR3. Trimming pared 5 bases from V and 7 bases from J, leaving 19 bases between. CDR3 coding DNA: TGTGCCAGCAGTCCTCCACTCGGGACTCCCCATACGCAGTATTTT. Amino acid sequence: CASSPPLGTPHTQYF.

This clonotype was counted only a few times. This rearrangement joins TRBV10-3 to TRBJ1-1; D uncertain. Trimming stripped 3 bases from V and 1 base from J, with 12 bases between. This CDR3 region has 15 residues. Germline V gene lookup returns CDR1 ENHRY and CDR2 SYGVKD. The CDR3 here is CAISDPGGANTEAFF. CDR3 bases: TGTGCCATCAGTGACCCCGGCGGAGCGAACACTGAAGCTTTCTTT.

The chain combines TRBV5-1 with TRBJ2-3, with 11 bases matching TRBD2. Per the germline V gene, CDR1 is SGHRS and CDR2 is YFSETQ. V was pared by 2 bases and J by 6 bases, with 11 bases of the junction left unmatched. This CDR3 has 17 amino acids. This chain's CDR3 is CASSFRPSGGSSDTQYF. The DNA of the CDR3 is TGCGCCAGCAGCTTTAGGCCTAGCGGGGGGTCCTCGGATACGCAGTATTTT.

The rearrangement links TRBV7-3 to TRBJ1-2; 9 bases agree with TRBD1. J lost 6 bases, V lost 4 bases, and 12 bases had no gene match. Germline lookup yields CDR1 SGHTA and CDR2 FQGTGA. The CDR3 is 16 amino acids. The CDR3 protein is CASSSTGRQGGNGYTF. In DNA form, the CDR3 reads TGTGCCAGCAGCTCTACCGGCCGACAGGGGGGGAATGGCTACACCTTC.

The chain is built from TRBV30 and TRBJ2-5; D may be TRBD1 (6 bases). The CDR3 extends over 14 amino acids. Trimming shortened V by 0 bases and J by 3 bases, and 11 bases separated the two germline ends. Germline CDR1 is GTSNPN and CDR2 is SVGIG (reference sequence). CDR3 sequence: CAWSVRAGEETQYF. CDR3 sequence (DNA): TGTGCCTGGAGTGTACGGGCAGGGGAAGAGACCCAGTACTTC.

The rearrangement uses TRBV7-2 and TRBJ1-1; possible D gene TRBD1, 6 bases. Germline V gives CDR1 SGHTA, CDR2 FQGNSA. CDR3 length: 16 amino acids. V lost 0 bases and J 4 bases, leaving 15 bases between the germline ends. Here the CDR3 DNA reads TGTGCCAGCAGCTTAGCAGGGGGGCGGGGGGGCACTGAAGCTTTCTTT. It encodes CASSLAGGRGGTEAFF.

The chain recombines TRBV20-1 with TRBJ2-7, with D unclear. CDR3 length: 13 residues. Between the trimmed V and J ends, which lost 3 bases and 0 bases, there was a span of 9 bases. Per germline, CDR1 DFQATT and CDR2 SNEGSKA (reference sequence). CDR3 sequence (DNA): TGCAGTGCTAGGCCTCATACCTCCTACGAGCAGTACTTC. Encoded protein: CSARPHTSYEQYF.

In nucleotides, the CDR3 is TGTGCCAGCACCATCCTGAATGAGCAGTTCTTC. Translating it yields CASTILNEQFF. The chain links TRBV12-3 or TRBV12-4 to TRBJ2-1; unclear D gene. This CDR3 has 11 amino acids. V dropped 7 bases and J dropped 7 bases, with 8 bases sitting between them.

There are a few counts of this clonotype. This rearrangement joins TRBV10-2 to TRBJ2-1; D might be TRBD2 (6 bases). V lost 9 bases to trimming and J lost 0 bases, with 15 bases between them. Germline V CDR1 and CDR2: WSHSY, SAAADI. The CDR3 is made up of 15 amino acids. The CDR3 coding sequence is TGCGCCAGTTTAGAGAACGGGGGCTCCTACAATGAGCAGTTCTTC. Its translation is CASLENGGSYNEQFF.

The J gene is TRBJ1-1, the V gene TRBV29-1; 9 bases are shared with TRBD1. This CDR3 has 13 residues. Germline assignment: CDR1 SQVTM and CDR2 ANQGSEA. The ends lost 6 bases at V and 2 bases at J; junction bases unmatched: 4. CDR3 protein: CSVKQGANTEAFF. In DNA form, the CDR3 reads TGCAGCGTCAAACAGGGGGCTAACACTGAAGCTTTCTTT.